What follows is one T cell receptor beta chain and its context. What it binds is not known. This entry is derived from a study of Tregs in tolerant kidney transplant recipients. General study points: Activated donor B cell expansion appeared to reveal the most relevant donor-specific TCRbeta repertoire.

The nonmyeloablative bone marrow transplants came from related graft donors, with transient mixed chimerism. Looked up from germline, CDR1 is LNHDA and CDR2 is SQIVND (reference sequence). V was shortened by 6 bases and J by 6 bases, with 14 bases between the two germline ends. The CDR3 contains 14 residues. Sequencing was performed with immunoSEQ multiplex PCR; in TCRdb, only in-frame clones are kept and a portion is missing. The sample lists some 57,000 clones, around 93% occurring once. Sequencing was performed on CD8+ T cells from blood (PBMCs), taken 24 months after the transplant. The sequence was obtained from a human patient who received a combined kidney and bone marrow transplant. The graft donor may account for some of the T cells. The rearrangement links TRBV19 to TRBJ2-2, with a tentative D call TRBD2 (6 bases). The CDR3 sequence is CASSLGTDAGELFF. CDR3 nucleotides: TGTGCCAGTAGCCTAGGGACTGACGCCGGGGAGCTGTTTTTT.